This T cell receptor (beta chain) was retrieved from a study of blood T cell repertoires in COVID-19. The overall study: The United States, Italy and Spain provided the acute and convalescent COVID-19 samples.

Original handling: Using reference gene primer amplification, nucleated cell counts were estimated. Clones were sequenced by immunoSEQ multiplex PCR, and TCRdb holds only the in-frame ones, with some missing. Clone size and V and J calls were adopted from that table, with D and trimming inferred from the DNA. Among 120,000 or so clones listed, roughly 80% were seen once. This clonotype was sampled from a man between 65 and 85 years old with acute or convalescent COVID-19. Sequenced material: peripheral blood.

The CDR3 loop is CAIPGTNNYGYTF. The DNA for the CDR3 is TGTGCCATCCCCGGGACAAATAACTATGGCTACACCTTC. The chain employs TRBV28 and TRBJ1-2; possibly TRBD1 for D (6 bases). CDR1 and CDR2 (germline): MDHEN, SYDVKM. The CDR3 has 13 residues. The V and J ends lost 10 bases and 1 base respectively, with 13 bases between them.